A selection of T cell receptor beta chains follows, all from one sample in a study of early T cells in non-severe SARS-CoV-2 infection. TCRdb re-called the 5' RACE reads through MiXCR, storing one row per CDR3 protein. This sample has 80,000 to 100,000 distinct CDR3 sequences; around an eighth occur once, and the top ten carry 5% to 8%. The sequencing input was whole blood. Source of these receptors: an adult who was a healthcare worker with PCR-confirmed SARS-CoV-2 infection or an uninfected control (not recorded which). Each CDR3 is given with its conserved first and last residue. The D gene is left open where the match is weak. The size entry is marked missing in some rows and otherwise reads once, few, many or a size class.

TRBV7-8,TRBJ2-2,TRBD1,few,TGTGCCAGCAGCTTGACAGGGGGCGAGAGCGGGGAGCTGTTTTTT,CASSLTGGESGELFF
TRBV7-6,TRBJ2-1,TRBD2,-,TGTGCCAGCAGCCTAGGACTAGCGGGAGGAACTGAGCAGTTCTTC,CASSLGLAGGTEQFF
TRBV5-5,TRBJ2-6,-,-,TGTGCCAGTGAAGGGACGATCGGGGCCAACGTCCTGACTTTC,CASEGTIGANVLTF
TRBV29-1,TRBJ2-4,TRBD2,few,TGCAGCGTTGAAGGACTAGCGGGACAAAAAAACATTCAGTACTTC,CSVEGLAGQKNIQYF
TRBV7-2,TRBJ1-5,-,-,TGTGCCAGCAGCCAACACCGGGGACAGCCCCAGCATTTT,CASSQHRGQPQHF
TRBV7-2,TRBJ2-7,TRBD2,-,TGTGCCAGCAGCTTAGGCGAAGGGACTAGCGGGTACTTC,CASSLGEGTSGYF
TRBV5-1,TRBJ2-1,-,-,TGCGCCAGCAGCGAAGCTAGTTCCTACAATGAGCAGTTCTTC,CASSEASSYNEQFF
TRBV5-1,TRBJ2-1,TRBD2,-,TGCGCCAGCAGCTTGGAGACTAGCGGCAATGAGCAGTTCTTC,CASSLETSGNEQFF
TRBV6-5,TRBJ2-3,TRBD2,-,TGTGCCAGCAGTTCCGGTCGTGACGGGAGGGCCGAAGATACGCAGTATTTT,CASSSGRDGRAEDTQYF
TRBV20-1,TRBJ2-1,TRBD2,few,TGCAGTGCCCTACCTCCGGGGACTAGCGGGAGTCGGGCGCAGTTCTTC,CSALPPGTSGSRAQFF
TRBV5-6,TRBJ2-7,-,many,TGTGCCAGCAGCTTGAGTTCGGGGTTCGAGCAGTACTTC,CASSLSSGFEQYF
TRBV11-2,TRBJ2-2,-,few,TGTGCCAGCAGCGCCACCGGGCGAACACAAACCGGGGAGCTGTTTTTT,CASSATGRTQTGELFF
TRBV7-9,TRBJ2-3,TRBD1,many,TGTGCCAGCAGCCGAATTGGGACAGTTTCTATTAGCACAGATACGCAGTATTTT,CASSRIGTVSISTDTQYF
TRBV29-1,TRBJ2-5,TRBD1,many,TGCAGCGTTGATCTTCCAGGGGGCCAAGAGACCCAGTACTTC,CSVDLPGGQETQYF
TRBV5-1,TRBJ2-7,-,few,TGCGCCAGCAGCTTGGCCGACGAGCAGTACTTC,CASSLADEQYF
TRBV6-1,TRBJ2-7,TRBD2,few,TGTGCCAGCGGTATAGCGGGAAACGCCTACGAGCAGTACTTC,CASGIAGNAYEQYF
TRBV20-1,TRBJ2-3,TRBD2,many,TGCAGTGCTAGCGGAAGCGCGGGAGGCACAGATACGCAGTATTTT,CSASGSAGGTDTQYF
TRBV6-2/TRBV6-3,TRBJ1-2,-,-,TGTGCCAGCACCACTCAGTGGGGGCTTGAAGGCTACACCTTC,CASTTQWGLEGYTF
TRBV4-2,TRBJ2-1,-,few,TGTGCCAGCAGCCAAGATCGAGAGGGCCGGGTAGACAATGAGCAGTTCTTC,CASSQDREGRVDNEQFF
TRBV6-2/TRBV6-3,TRBJ2-5,TRBD1,few,TGTGCCAGCAGTCCGACAGGGGCTGAGACCCAGTACTTC,CASSPTGAETQYF
TRBV20-1,TRBJ2-2,TRBD2,-,TGCAGTGCTCCTCGACTAGCGGGAGTCCCCGGGGAGCTGTTTTTT,CSAPRLAGVPGELFF
TRBV6-5,TRBJ1-3,-,-,TGTGCCAGCAGGAATCAGGGAAACACCATATATTTT,CASRNQGNTIYF
TRBV6-5,TRBJ1-2,-,-,TGTGCCAGCAGAACAGGTCCCAACTATGGCTACACCTTC,CASRTGPNYGYTF
TRBV19,TRBJ2-2,-,-,TGTGCCAGTAGTATGGACAGGAACACCGGGGAGCTGTTTTTT,CASSMDRNTGELFF
TRBV12-3/TRBV12-4,TRBJ1-2,-,many,TGTGCCAGCAGCCGGGGCAGGGGATTGCGTGGCTACACCTTC,CASSRGRGLRGYTF
TRBV2,TRBJ1-2,-,-,TGTGCCAGCAGTGACGCGGATTACTATGGCTACACCTTC,CASSDADYYGYTF
TRBV20-1,TRBJ2-2,TRBD2,-,TGCAGTGCTAGTTCGCCGGGACTAGCGGGATTCGCCGGGGAGCTGTTTTTT,CSASSPGLAGFAGELFF